The 20 T cell receptor beta chains in this list originate from one sample, sequenced in a study of blood T cell repertoires in COVID-19. Measured with immunoSEQ multiplex PCR; TCRdb has only the in-frame clones, and not every one. Here the sample spans some 120,000 clones, roughly 90% being singletons. Material: peripheral blood. These TCRs come from a man in his forties or fifties with acute or convalescent COVID-19.

The gene calls are TRBV12-5 and TRBJ1-4; D is uncertain. Germline values: CDR1 LGHNT, CDR2 FRNRAP. The V and J ends lost 6 bases and 3 bases respectively, with 11 bases between them. The CDR3 extends over 14 amino acids. The CDR3 DNA reads as TGTGCTAGTGGCCCAGGATCGGCTAATGAAAAACTGTTTTTT. Translated: CASGPGSANEKLFF.

J is TRBJ2-3 and V is TRBV10-3, with D maybe TRBD2 (5 bases). V lost 4 bases and J 2 bases, leaving 13 bases between the germline ends. This CDR3 is built from 15 residues. Germline-derived CDR1 and CDR2 are ENHRY and SYGVKD. The CDR3 region is CAISAWEIDTDTQYF. The CDR3 nucleotides read TGTGCCATCAGTGCGTGGGAGATAGACACAGATACGCAGTATTTT.

In this sample, this clone turned up once. The J gene is TRBJ2-3, the V gene TRBV7-8; D is undetermined. The CDR3 consists of 12 residues. The germline CDR1 and CDR2 sequences are SGHVS and FQNEAQ. Trimming took off 4 bases at V and 2 bases at J, with 4 bases between the two ends. The CDR3 sequence: CASSSLTDTQYF. CDR3 nucleotides: TGTGCCAGCAGCTCCCTCACAGATACGCAGTATTTT.

The rearrangement uses TRBV19 and TRBJ1-1; D possibly corresponds to TRBD1 (6 bases). V lost 1 base and J 0 bases, leaving 9 bases between the germline ends. The CDR3 spans 15 residues. The germline gives CDR1 LNHDA, CDR2 SQIVND (reference sequence). The CDR3 nucleotides are TGTGCCAGTAGTATAGCCGGACAGTTGAACACTGAAGCTTTCTTT. This sequence encodes CASSIAGQLNTEAFF.

J is TRBJ2-7 and V is TRBV9; TRBD1 matches at 9 bases. CDR3 size: 16 residues. Germline loops: CDR1 SGDLS, CDR2 YYNGEE. V trimming: 4 bases; J trimming: 5 bases; junction bases outside the gene matches: 13. In DNA, the CDR3 is TGTGCCAGCAGCAACTTCTTGGGACAGGGCCGCGACGAGCAGTACTTC. This gives the protein CASSNFLGQGRDEQYF.

V is TRBV7-8 and J is TRBJ2-5; 9 positions match TRBD1. After removal of 5 bases from V and 5 bases from J, the junction contained 6 bases not matched to a gene. This CDR3 contains 14 residues. In germline, CDR1 is SGHVS, CDR2 FQNEAQ. CDR3 amino acids: CASSVGTGRETQYF. DNA of the CDR3: TGTGCCAGCAGCGTAGGGACAGGGCGGGAGACCCAGTACTTC.

The rearrangement links TRBV9 to TRBJ2-3; no clear D. The CDR3 has 15 amino acids. Germline V lookup: CDR1 SGDLS, CDR2 YYNGEE. V was shortened by 0 bases and J by 3 bases, with 11 bases between the two germline ends. The CDR3 nucleotides are TGTGCCAGCAGCGTAGACACAAGTTTTACAGATACGCAGTATTTT. Translation: CASSVDTSFTDTQYF.

The chain joins TRBV5-1 to TRBJ2-2; D is possibly TRBD2 (6 bases). This CDR3 has 14 amino acids. Germline V lookup: CDR1 SGHRS, CDR2 YFSETQ. Trimming stripped 4 bases from V and 3 bases from J, with 10 bases between. The CDR3 DNA reads as TGCGCCAGCAGCCCCCCGGGAGACACCGGGGAGCTGTTTTTT. It encodes CASSPPGDTGELFF.

This rearrangement joins TRBV3-1 (or the pseudogene TRBV3-2) to TRBJ2-1, with 7 bases that match TRBD2. V dropped 2 bases and J dropped 9; count of bases not matched to a gene: 7. Germline-derived CDR1 and CDR2 are LGHDT and YNNKEL (reference sequence). There are 14 residues in the CDR3. For the CDR3, the DNA is TGTGCCAGCAGCCAAAGGACTAGAGGAATTGAGCAGTTCTTC. Residues: CASSQRTRGIEQFF.

The V gene is TRBV19, the J gene TRBJ1-1, with 9 bases fitting TRBD1. V trimming: 6 bases; J trimming: 3 bases; junction bases outside the gene matches: 2. Germline loops: CDR1 LNHDA, CDR2 SQIVND (reference sequence). The CDR3 has 13 amino acids. In DNA form, the CDR3 reads TGTGCCAGTAGGGGACAGGGAGACACTGAAGCTTTCTTT. Translating it yields CASRGQGDTEAFF. Looking up the rest from reference TRBV19 and TRBJ1-1 gives the full variable domain: DGGITQSPKYLFRKEGQNVTLSCEQNLNHDAMYWYRQDPGQGLRLIYYSQIVNDFQKGDIAEGYSVSREKKESFPLTVTSAQKNPTAFYLCASRGQGDTEAFFGQGTRLTVV.

The chain joins TRBV27 to TRBJ2-1, with 14 bases identical to TRBD2. Germline assignment: CDR1 MNHEY and CDR2 SMNVEV (reference sequence). Trimming at V came to 5 bases and at J to 10 bases, leaving 4 bases not matched to a gene. This CDR3 contains 14 residues. The CDR3 DNA is TGTGCCAGCAGTGGACTAGCGGGAGGCGGGGAGCAGTTCTTC. Amino acids: CASSGLAGGGEQFF.

The chain has TRBV15 and TRBJ2-7; 9 bases match TRBD2. This CDR3 region has 15 residues. The germline V gene has CDR1 LNHNV and CDR2 YYDKDF (reference sequence). With V trimmed by 0 bases and J by 4 bases, 4 bases remained unmatched. DNA of the CDR3: TGTGCCACCAGCAGAGATAGTAGCGGGAGTTACGAGCAGTACTTC. As protein: CATSRDSSGSYEQYF.

CDR3 amino acids: CATSPPRGNTQYF. The DNA of the CDR3 is TGTGCCACCAGTCCTCCGAGAGGGAATACGCAGTATTTT. The J gene is TRBJ2-3, the V gene TRBV24-1, with a possible D match to TRBD2 (5 bases). Germline-derived CDR1 and CDR2 are KGHDR and SFDVKD. The CDR3 sequence is 13 residues long. Trimming removed 6 bases at V and 7 bases at J, with 13 bases between.

The V and J genes are TRBV6-2 or TRBV6-3 and TRBJ2-3, with 14 bases matching TRBD2. J lost 2 bases, V lost 6 bases, and 7 bases had no gene match. Per the germline V gene, CDR1 is MNHEY and CDR2 is SVGEGT. This CDR3 region has 17 residues. CDR3 sequence reads: CASSRGTSGGYTDTQYF. In DNA form, the CDR3 reads TGTGCCAGCAGCCGTGGGACTAGCGGGGGATACACAGATACGCAGTATTTT.

This rearrangement joins TRBV19 to TRBJ2-1, with TRBD2 matching over 9 bases. The CDR3 has 17 residues. The J segment lost 7 bases and the V segment lost 2 bases, leaving 12 bases of the junction unmatched. Germline V gene data show CDR1 as LNHDA and CDR2 as SQIVND (reference sequence). CDR3 residues: CASSIRFLGLATNEQFF. CDR3 bases: TGTGCCAGTAGTATACGTTTCTTGGGACTAGCCACGAATGAGCAGTTCTTC.

The J gene is TRBJ2-7, the V gene TRBV20-1; the match to TRBD2 covers 9 bases. Germline V gives CDR1 DFQATT, CDR2 SNEGSKA (reference sequence). This CDR3 is 15 amino acids long. The ends lost 3 bases at V and 2 bases at J; junction bases unmatched: 8. CDR3 nucleotides: TGCAGTGCTAGTTCTAGCGGGGTACCTCCCTACGAGCAGTACTTC. Translated, it gives CSASSSGVPPYEQYF.

This chain connects TRBV10-2 to TRBJ2-3; 14 bases fit TRBD2. CDR3 size: 17 residues. J was trimmed by 4 bases and V by 0 bases; bases with no gene match: 3. Germline-derived CDR1 and CDR2 are WSHSY and SAAADI. CDR3 DNA sequence: TGCGCCAGCAGTGAGTCAGGGGGACTAGCGGGAGCAGATACGCAGTATTTT. It specifies CASSESGGLAGADTQYF.

The rearrangement joins TRBV6-1 to TRBJ1-1, with D hard to call. Germline-derived CDR1 and CDR2 are MNHNS and SASEGT. This CDR3 has 16 residues. Trimming pared 2 bases from V and 4 bases from J, leaving 17 bases between. CDR3 sequence: CASSERGGVGGTEAFF. DNA for the CDR3: TGTGCCAGCAGTGAAAGAGGTGGGGTGGGAGGCACTGAAGCTTTCTTT.

A few counts support this clone. This chain links TRBV5-1 with TRBJ1-2, with D maybe TRBD1 (6 bases). The CDR3 consists of 14 residues. Looked up from germline, CDR1 is SGHRS and CDR2 is YFSETQ. The V end was cut by 4 bases, the J end by 1 base, with 11 bases between. CDR3 residues: CASSRLDSNYGYTF. In DNA form, the CDR3 reads TGCGCCAGCAGCCGCCTGGACAGTAACTATGGCTACACCTTC.

The CDR3 DNA reads TGTGCCAGCAGCCTAGCGGGGCCCCCCTACAATGAGCAGTTCTTC. This codes for CASSLAGPPYNEQFF. The chain is built from TRBV6-2 or TRBV6-3 and TRBJ2-1; the match to TRBD2 covers 9 bases. Germline values: CDR1 MNHEY, CDR2 SVGEGT. Trimming took 6 bases from V and 2 from J; bases not matched to a gene: 5. The CDR3 extends over 15 amino acids.